A selection of T cell receptor beta chains follows, all from one sample in a study of blood T cells in healthy people across ages. MiXCR, run by TCRdb on the 5' RACE reads, gives a single entry per CDR3 protein. The sample lists about 640,000 distinct CDR3 sequences, about 53% seen once, with over 30% in the top ten. Sequenced material: blood. These TCRs come from a man aged 55 to 69 in good health. The CDR3 runs from the conserved cysteine through the conserved F or W. D genes are given only for firm matches. A row's size may be missing; if present it is once, few, many or a size class.

j_call | v_call | clone_size | d_call | cdr3_nt | cdr3_aa
TRBJ2-4 | TRBV12-3/TRBV12-4 | . | TRBD1 | TGTGCCAGCAGTTTTGAGGGGGCGGGTGAGCAGTACTTC | CASSFEGAGEQYF
TRBJ2-1 | TRBV29-1 | . | . | TGCAGCGCAGGGACACCCTACAATGAGCAGTTCTTC | CSAGTPYNEQFF
TRBJ2-5 | TRBV7-3 | few | . | TGTGCCAGCAGCGTAGGGGCTACGGAGACCCAGTACTTC | CASSVGATETQYF
TRBJ2-1 | TRBV6-5 | few | TRBD1 | TGTGCCAGCAGTCGGACCGGGACAGGGATGAATGAGCAGTTCTTC | CASSRTGTGMNEQFF
TRBJ1-2 | TRBV6-1 | . | TRBD1 | TGTGCCAGCAGGACAGGGTCCGTTATGTATGGCTACACCTTC | CASRTGSVMYGYTF
TRBJ1-1 | TRBV6-6 | few | . | TGTGCCAGCAGTTACTCGTCAGTGAACACTGAAGCTTTCTTT | CASSYSSVNTEAFF
TRBJ1-6 | TRBV12-3/TRBV12-4 | . | . | TGTGCCAGCAGTAAACCAGGGGATCCCCTCCACTTT | CASSKPGDPLHF
TRBJ2-1 | TRBV10-2 | few | TRBD2 | TGCGCCAGCATGATAAGCGGGGGCCACAATGAGCAGTTCTTC | CASMISGGHNEQFF
TRBJ2-3 | TRBV5-1 | many | . | TGTGCCAGCAGTTTAGCAGATACGCAGTATTTT | CASSLADTQYF
TRBJ2-1 | TRBV6-5 | . | TRBD2 | TGTGCCAGCGCAGCTAGCGGGGGGACTAATGAGCAGTTCTTC | CASAASGGTNEQFF
TRBJ2-7 | TRBV20-1 | . | TRBD1 | TGCAGTGCTCTCAGACAGGGGGGCTACGAGCAGTACTTC | CSALRQGGYEQYF
TRBJ1-1 | TRBV10-3 | . | TRBD1 | TGTGCCACGTCCCGGGACAGGGATGGGAGCACTGAAGCTTTCTTT | CATSRDRDGSTEAFF
TRBJ2-5 | TRBV6-6 | . | TRBD1 | TGTGCCAGCAGTTACTGGGGGACAGGGGGCGCGGAGACCCAGTACTTC | CASSYWGTGGAETQYF
TRBJ2-1 | TRBV12-3/TRBV12-4 | . | TRBD2 | TGTGCCAGCAGGCATCAAGCTCTAGCGGGGGTTTACAATGGGCAGTTCTTC | CASRHQALAGVYNGQFF
TRBJ2-7 | TRBV6-1 | . | TRBD1 | TGTGCCAGCAGTCTCGGGACAGTCTTCGAGCAGTACTTC | CASSLGTVFEQYF
TRBJ2-7 | TRBV28 | . | . | TGTGCCAGCAGACCAAGGGATGCCGGGGGGCCCTCCCAGTACTTC | CASRPRDAGGPSQYF
TRBJ1-1 | TRBV6-5 | once | . | TGTGCCAGCAGTAACCCGACAGGCACTGAAGCTTTCTTT | CASSNPTGTEAFF
TRBJ2-7 | TRBV4-1 | . | . | TGCGCCAGCAGCCAAGATTCGGGGGACACCTACGAGCAGTACTTC | CASSQDSGDTYEQYF
TRBJ1-1 | TRBV28 | few | . | TGTGCCAGCAATACACCTCTCTCCACTGAAGCTTTCTTT | CASNTPLSTEAFF
TRBJ2-5 | TRBV6-1 | . | TRBD2 | TGTGCCAGCAGTGTGTTTACGGGGGGGCAAGAGACCCAGTACTTC | CASSVFTGGQETQYF
TRBJ2-7 | TRBV4-3 | once | TRBD2 | TGCGCCAGCAGCCGCCATCGCCCCACTAGCGCGAGCTCCTACGAGCAGTACTTC | CASSRHRPTSASSYEQYF
TRBJ1-1 | TRBV29-1 | . | . | TGCAGCGTTGAAGATTTCGGCGGACGGAGCGAAGCTTTCTTT | CSVEDFGGRSEAFF
TRBJ1-4 | TRBV20-1 | . | . | TGCAGTGCTAGGAATAGAGATAATGAAAAACTGTTTTTT | CSARNRDNEKLFF
TRBJ1-2 | TRBV11-2 | few | . | TGTGCCAGCAGCTTAGGAAGGAGGGATGGCTACACCTTC | CASSLGRRDGYTF
TRBJ2-3 | TRBV19 | . | TRBD2 | TGTGCCAGTAGTGAGACTAGCGGGGGACGCACAGATACGCAGTATTTT | CASSETSGGRTDTQYF
TRBJ2-7 | TRBV7-2 | few | . | TGTGCCAGCAGCTTAACCGGACAGAACTCCTACGAGCAGTACTTC | CASSLTGQNSYEQYF
TRBJ2-3 | TRBV20-1 | . | TRBD2 | TGCAGTGCTAGAAGGCTAGCGGGGGGAAATACAGATACGCAGTATTTT | CSARRLAGGNTDTQYF
TRBJ1-4 | TRBV12-3/TRBV12-4 | few | . | TGTGCCAGCAGTTTATGGGGCGTGGATGAAAAACTGTTTTTT | CASSLWGVDEKLFF
TRBJ1-2 | TRBV4-2 | . | TRBD1 | TGTGCCAGCAGCCCAACGGTAGGACAGGCTCACTATGGCTACACCTTC | CASSPTVGQAHYGYTF
TRBJ2-7 | TRBV20-1 | few | TRBD2 | TGCAGTGCTAAGCAGATAGCGGGGGGGCGAAGAGGGAGCTCCTACGAGCAGTACTTC | CSAKQIAGGRRGSSYEQYF
TRBJ1-1 | TRBV29-1 | . | TRBD1 | TGCAGCGCGGGGGACAGGCGAAGAGGGAACACTGAAGCTTTCTTT | CSAGDRRRGNTEAFF
TRBJ2-5 | TRBV6-1 | many | TRBD1 | TGTGCCACCCGGACAGGGGGCGAACAAGAGACCCAGTACTTC | CATRTGGEQETQYF
TRBJ2-5 | TRBV20-1 | . | . | TGCAGTGCTAGAGGATCGGGGGTCCCCCAGTACTTC | CSARGSGVPQYF
TRBJ2-1 | TRBV6-1 | few | TRBD2 | TGTGCCAGCAGCCCAACGACTAGCGGGGGGGCCCTTGGCCCCTACAATGAGCAGTTCTTC | CASSPTTSGGALGPYNEQFF
TRBJ2-4 | TRBV12-3/TRBV12-4 | few | TRBD1 | TGTGCCAGCAGTTTCGGCCCAGGGGGTGACATTCAGTACTTC | CASSFGPGGDIQYF
TRBJ2-3 | TRBV7-2 | . | . | TGTGCCAGCAGCTTAGGAGGGTTCCCGGGCACAGATACGCAGTATTTT | CASSLGGFPGTDTQYF
TRBJ2-5 | TRBV7-9 | . | . | TGTGCCAGCAGCTTACAGGCGCACCAAGAGACCCAGTACTTC | CASSLQAHQETQYF
TRBJ2-1 | TRBV5-1 | few | TRBD2 | TGCGCCAGCAGCTCCACCCTAGCGGGGTCAATACGTGAGCAGTTCTTC | CASSSTLAGSIREQFF
TRBJ2-3 | TRBV20-1 | few | . | TGCAGTGCTAGGGGGGACCTCTCCGGAGCAGATACGCAGTATTTT | CSARGDLSGADTQYF
TRBJ2-1 | TRBV20-1 | . | . | TGCAGTGCTAGAGGGTTGGGGGTAGACAATGAGCAGTTCTTC | CSARGLGVDNEQFF